One and the same sample provided the 9 T cell receptor beta chains below, sequenced in a study of CD8+ T cells in alopecia areata. It was cDNA, reverse transcribed from extracted RNA, that served as the sequencing template. Clones were sequenced by immunoSEQ multiplex PCR, and TCRdb holds only the in-frame ones, with some missing. The table lists 150,000 to 200,000 clones, roughly three fifths of them singletons, with over 3% in the top ten. Treatment specified: oral pan-JAK inhibitor, 5-10 mg twice daily. The sample in question was CD4+ T cells sorted from blood, obtained at week 4, from a patient treated with tofacitinib. These receptors were taken from a human donor with alopecia areata.

The chain carries TRBV27 and TRBJ2-7; D is perhaps TRBD1 or TRBD2 (6 bases each). The V gene's germline CDR1 is MNHEY and CDR2 SMNVEV (reference sequence). Trimming cost V 2 bases and J 0 bases, with 11 bases left between them. The CDR3 consists of 15 residues. The CDR3: CASSLRGGSSYEQYF. The CDR3, as DNA: TGTGCCAGCAGTTTACGAGGGGGGAGCTCCTACGAGCAGTACTTC.

The sample holds a few counts of this clone. This chain connects TRBV29-1 to TRBJ2-4, with D possibly matching TRBD2 (6 bases). V was pared by 4 bases and J by 9 bases, with 13 bases between. The germline CDR1 and CDR2 sequences are SQVTM and ANQGSEA. This CDR3 spans 12 amino acids. Here the CDR3 DNA reads TGCAGCGTTGGGCAGGGAGGTAGCATTCAGTACTTC. Protein: CSVGQGGSIQYF.

This sequence joins TRBV5-1 and TRBJ2-5; D perhaps matches TRBD2 (5 bases). V was cut by 0 bases and J by 5 bases, with 11 bases left in between. The germline gives CDR1 SGHRS, CDR2 YFSETQ. This CDR3 is built from 14 residues. Written as DNA, the CDR3 is TGCGCCAGCAGCTTGGGGCAGGCGGGCGAGACCCAGTACTTC. Its translation: CASSLGQAGETQYF.

The genes are TRBV29-1 and TRBJ2-5; either TRBD1 or TRBD2 may supply D (5 bases each). V was shortened by 1 base and J by 1 base, with 10 bases between the two germline ends. This CDR3 region has 14 residues. Germline loops: CDR1 SQVTM, CDR2 ANQGSEA. The CDR3 here is CSVEGRGVQETQYF. The CDR3 DNA follows: TGCAGCGTTGAAGGGCGAGGGGTCCAAGAGACCCAGTACTTC.

J is TRBJ1-5 and V is TRBV29-1; 8 nucleotides align to TRBD1. The CDR3 has 13 amino acids. CDR1 and CDR2 from the germline V gene are SQVTM and ANQGSEA. Unmatched junction bases numbered 4, after V lost 5 bases and J lost 4 bases. The CDR3 nucleotides read TGCAGCGTTACAGGGGGGTTTAATCAGCCCCAGCATTTT. It translates to CSVTGGFNQPQHF.

The gene calls are TRBV2 and TRBJ1-2, with D possibly being TRBD1 (5 bases). Germline CDR1 is SNHLY and CDR2 is FYNNEI. Trimming left V 6 bases short and J 2 bases short, with 19 bases between. The length of the CDR3 is 16 residues. Here the CDR3 DNA reads TGTGCCAGCAGGCCCAGACAGAGTACAGTAAACTATGGCTACACCTTC. Translating it yields CASRPRQSTVNYGYTF.

J is TRBJ1-1 and V is TRBV23-1; 8 bases align to TRBD1. TRBV23-1 is marked as an open reading frame, function uncertain. The CDR3 is made up of 16 amino acids. Trimming cost V 8 bases and J 0 bases; bases outside gene matches: 11. The CDR3: CASPRTGWGMNTEAFF. CDR3 bases: TGCGCCAGCCCCAGGACAGGGTGGGGCATGAACACTGAAGCTTTCTTT.

This chain connects TRBV6-1 to TRBJ2-7; unclear D gene. The CDR3 loop spans 14 amino acids. CDR1 and CDR2 (germline): MNHNS, SASEGT. V lost 3 bases to trimming and J lost 1 base, with 10 bases between them. CDR3 DNA sequence: TGTGCCAGCAGTGAGCGACCTCGATCCTACGAGCAGTACTTC. Its protein is CASSERPRSYEQYF.

The gene calls are TRBV7-2 and TRBJ1-1, with no clear D. Germline loops: CDR1 SGHTA, CDR2 FQGNSA. This CDR3 is 13 amino acids long. V lost 3 bases, J lost 7 bases, and 12 bases lay in between. As DNA, the CDR3 is TGTGCCAGCAGCTTGAATAGGAATAATGAAGCTTTCTTT. Its protein product is CASSLNRNNEAFF. Full variable domain (rest looked up from reference TRBV7-2 and TRBJ1-1): GAGVSQSPSNKVTEKGKDVELRCDPISGHTALYWYRQSLGQGLEFLIYFQGNSAPDKSGLPSDRFSAERTGGSVSTLTIQRTQQEDSAVYLCASSLNRNNEAFFGQGTRLTVV.